The source of this T cell receptor (beta chain) is a study of CD8+CD57+ T cells in acquired aplastic anemia. Across the whole study: Sorted CD4+ and CD8+ cells yielded DNA averaging approximately 3 ug.

CD8+CD57+ cell expansion, shown by flow cytometry, had occurred in the patients selected for sequencing. Prior therapy had not been administered to any patient at the time of blood sampling. This clonotype showed up just a few times. Genomic DNA provided the template from which TCR beta VDJ and CDR3 profiles were obtained. Each CDR3 protein gets one entry after TCRdb re-called the reads with MiXCR. This sample has about 200,000 distinct CDR3 sequences; approximately 51% occur once, and the top ten carry about 20%. The CDR3 has 14 amino acids. CDR1 LNHDA and CDR2 SQIVND come from the germline V gene (reference sequence). V shed 4 bases and J shed 4 bases, with 14 bases lying between them.

The chain combines TRBV19 with TRBJ2-7, with a tentative D call TRBD1 (6 bases). This clonotype was sampled from a human donor with aplastic anemia. Sequenced sample: sorted CD4+, CD8+, or CD8+CD57+ T cells (not recorded which) from PBMCs. The CDR3 bases are TGTGCCAGTAGTACAACAGGGACCTCGTACGAGCAGTACTTC. It translates to CASSTTGTSYEQYF.